The TCR beta chain under discussion was sequenced for a study of shared clonotypes between healthy human individuals. Study-wide findings and caveats: Donors were few, which limited the genetic and exposure-history diversity represented.

Naive CD8 cells, CD45RO-negative and positively selected for CCR7, excluded terminally differentiated effector memory CD45RA+ cells. The V end was cut by 5 bases, the J end by 5 bases, with 16 bases between. The CDR3 consists of 14 residues. Germline V gene sequence: CDR1 SGHTS, CDR2 YDEGEE. TCRdb keeps only in-frame clones here, not all; method: immunoSEQ multiplex PCR. This sample yields roughly 2,000,000 clones, of which 90% to 95% are seen a single time; more than 1.5% belongs to the top ten. Comments on this clone: Its antigen is unidentified.

The receptor comes from a man between 18 and 29 years old in good health. Some clones in this sample may be carry-over from other donors' samples. This rearrangement joins TRBV5-8 to TRBJ2-5; TRBD2 is a possible D gene (5 bases). The sequenced sample was naive CD8+ T cells from PBMCs. CDR3 sequence (DNA): TGTGCCAGCAGGCGCCCCCCGTCGGGGGAGACCCAGTACTTC. It translates to CASRRPPSGETQYF.